This TCR beta chain emerged from a study of blood T cell repertoires in COVID-19. Study in general: The origin of the acute and convalescent COVID-19 samples was the United States, Italy and Spain. The analysed material was cDNA or gDNA that came from T cells, B-cell-depleted T cells, or PBMCs.

Per the original data handling: Reference gene primer amplification gave estimated nucleated cell counts. Repertoires were generated with immunoSEQ multiplex PCR, while TCRdb's copy carries only in-frame clones and drops some. Clone size and the V and J calls come from that table; the DNA yielded D and trimming. This table has about 46,000 clones, approximately 80% appearing once. From germline, CDR1 is SGHAT and CDR2 FQNNGV. The V segment lost 1 base and the J segment 5 bases; nucleotides outside the gene matches: 10. This CDR3 has 17 amino acids. The chain uses TRBV11-2 and TRBJ2-3; 9 nucleotides line up with TRBD2. The TCR sequence derives from a man between 60 and 75 years old with acute or convalescent COVID-19. The sample taken for sequencing was peripheral blood. The CDR3 sequence: CASSLVGGGARGDTQYF. CDR3 in DNA: TGTGCCAGCAGCTTAGTGGGCGGGGGGGCCCGTGGAGATACGCAGTATTTT.